The rows below give T cell receptor beta chains drawn from one sample of a study of tumor T cells in aggressive B-cell lymphoma. The data were produced by immunoSEQ multiplex PCR, yet TCRdb's version contains in-frame clones alone and is incomplete. The sample gives about 9,900 clones, roughly 85% of which show up once; around 4% is in the top ten. Material: tumor tissue. All receptors derive from an adult with diffuse large B cell lymphoma. Each CDR3 is given with its conserved first and last residue. Fields, in order: V gene, D gene, J gene, clone size, CDR3 DNA, CDR3 protein. A D gene is named only where the DNA matches it firmly. Clone size appears in some rows only: once, few, many, or a class for an expanded clone.

TRBV7-2,NA,TRBJ1-6,NA,TGTGCCAGCAGCTTAGGGCAGAATTCACCCCTCCACTTT,CASSLGQNSPLHF
TRBV7-9,TRBD1,TRBJ2-1,NA,TGTGCCAGCAGCTTAGGTGGGACAGGGGACTATCGCTCCTACAATGAGCAGTTCTTC,CASSLGGTGDYRSYNEQFF
TRBV9,NA,TRBJ1-1,NA,TGTGCCAGCAGCGCGAACAGGGCTGGAACTGAAGCTTTCTTT,CASSANRAGTEAFF
TRBV5-5,TRBD1,TRBJ2-7,NA,TGTGCCAGCAGCTGGACAGGGAGTAACGAGCAGTACTTC,CASSWTGSNEQYF
TRBV20-1,NA,TRBJ2-1,NA,TGCAGTGCCAAACTGTACAATGAGCAGTTCTTC,CSAKLYNEQFF
TRBV7-6,NA,TRBJ2-1,NA,TGTGCCAGCAGCTTCCGGACTGGGCTTGACAATGAGCAGTTCTTC,CASSFRTGLDNEQFF
TRBV6-6,NA,TRBJ1-2,NA,TGTGCCAGCAGTTACTCGCTGGGGCGCTATGGCTACACCTTC,CASSYSLGRYGYTF
TRBV7-2,TRBD1,TRBJ1-2,few,TGTGCCAGCAGCTTAGGAGGACAGGGTCCGTCCGGCTACACCTTC,CASSLGGQGPSGYTF
TRBV6-6,TRBD2,TRBJ2-7,NA,TGTGCCAGCAGTTACTCCGGGACTAGCTCCTACGAGCAGTACTTC,CASSYSGTSSYEQYF
TRBV5-1,NA,TRBJ1-1,NA,TGCGCCAGCAGCCAGAGCAATACCGGGGGGGGCACTGAAGCTTTCTTT,CASSQSNTGGGTEAFF
TRBV5-1,TRBD2,TRBJ2-4,NA,TGCGCCAGCAGCTTAGGACTAGCGGGAGGGGTAAACATTCAGTACTTC,CASSLGLAGGVNIQYF
TRBV14,NA,TRBJ2-1,NA,TGTGCCAGCAGCCAAGCCCGTGTTAGCTCCTACAATGAGCAGTTCTTC,CASSQARVSSYNEQFF
TRBV5-5,TRBD2,TRBJ2-1,NA,TGTGCCAGCAGCTTACTAGCGGAGTACAATGAGCAGTTCTTC,CASSLLAEYNEQFF
TRBV21-1,NA,TRBJ2-1,NA,TGTGCCAGCAGCAAAAGCGCCGGGACAGGGTTCTACAATGAGCAGTTCTTC,CASSKSAGTGFYNEQFF
TRBV27,TRBD1,TRBJ2-1,NA,TGTGCCAGCAGTGCCCGGGACAGGTATATTTACAATGAGCAGTTCTTC,CASSARDRYIYNEQFF
TRBV18,NA,TRBJ1-2,NA,TGTGCCAGCTCACTCGCTCGACAGCACAAGTTCTATGGCTACACCTTC,CASSLARQHKFYGYTF
TRBV7-9,NA,TRBJ2-7,NA,TGTGCCAGCAGCTTAGCCTCCGGGAGACCCTACGAGCAGTACTTC,CASSLASGRPYEQYF
TRBV7-9,NA,TRBJ1-2,NA,TGTGCCAGCAGCTTTCTCCTACCAACGGGTGGCTACACCTTC,CASSFLLPTGGYTF
TRBV11-3,TRBD2,TRBJ2-1,NA,TGTGCCAGCAGCTCCCCGGGACTAGCGGGGGAGAGCTCCTACAATGAGCAGTTCTTC,CASSSPGLAGESSYNEQFF
TRBV6-5,NA,TRBJ2-1,few,TGTGCCAGCAGCCCCCAGGGCAATGAGCAGTTCTTC,CASSPQGNEQFF
TRBV6-5,TRBD1,TRBJ1-1,few,TGTGCCAGCAGTTACTCGACAGGGGGTTACGCTTTCTTT,CASSYSTGGYAFF
TRBV4-2,NA,TRBJ1-2,NA,TGTGCCAGCAGCCAAGATGGGGGGGCCGACTATGGCTACACCTTC,CASSQDGGADYGYTF
TRBV18,TRBD2,TRBJ2-7,NA,TGTGCCAGCTCACCAACCGGGACTAGGACCCCCCTAAGCGACGAGCAGTACTTC,CASSPTGTRTPLSDEQYF
TRBV19,NA,TRBJ1-5,NA,TGTGCCAGTAGTGAGGGTTTCAACGTCAATCAGCCCCAGCATTTT,CASSEGFNVNQPQHF
TRBV19,TRBD1,TRBJ1-2,NA,TGTGCCAGTAGTTCCCGGATAGGGGCAGGGGGCCACTATGGCTACACCTTC,CASSSRIGAGGHYGYTF
TRBV29-1,TRBD1,TRBJ1-1,NA,TGCAGCGTTGGACAGGGGAACACTGAAGCTTTCTTT,CSVGQGNTEAFF
TRBV28,TRBD1,TRBJ1-5,once,TGTGCCAGCAGTTTCTACCGACAGGGCCTTAATCAGCCCCAGCATTTT,CASSFYRQGLNQPQHF
TRBV2,TRBD1,TRBJ2-7,NA,TGTGCCAGCAGTGAATTACAGGGGATTGGCGAGCAGTACTTC,CASSELQGIGEQYF
TRBV19,NA,TRBJ1-1,NA,TGTGCCAGTGGTATTACCAGGGGAGCGACGATGAACACTGAAGCTTTCTTT,CASGITRGATMNTEAFF
TRBV29-1,NA,TRBJ1-2,NA,TGCAGCGCTGGACAGTCCGCGGACTATGGCTACACCTTC,CSAGQSADYGYTF